The 25 T cell receptor beta chains reported below all come from one sample, sequenced in a study of T cell repertoires in cytomegalovirus infection. TCRdb processed the reads anew with MiXCR; each CDR3 protein has one entry. The data show approximately 750,000 distinct CDR3 sequences, 35% to 40% seen once. Specimen: PBMCs. These receptors all come from a human donor in good health (CMV status not recorded). Some clones in this sample may be carry-over from other donors' samples.

Notes on this clonotype: The CDR3 ends on some other residue instead of the conserved phenylalanine or tryptophan, so this is likely a read error. The DNA is omitted, as the CDR3 cannot be located on it reliably, and the CDR3 follows TCRdb's listing. The chain links TRBV19 to TRBJ2-1; the tabulated D call, TRBD1, remains unverified against the DNA. From germline, CDR1 is LNHDA and CDR2 SQIVND (reference sequence). With termini counted, the CDR3 has 18 amino acids. CDR3: CASSHRESLKISYNEQLL.

This clonotype was observed a handful of times. A read error may produce the germline difference seen at one junction end. The chain joins TRBV7-2 to TRBJ1-3; a possible D gene is TRBD1 (5 bases). CDR3 length equals 12 residues. CDR1 and CDR2 from the germline V gene are SGHTA and FQGNSA. Here the CDR3 DNA reads TGTGCCAGCAGCTTAGACCCGGGGCCATTATGTTTT. Its protein is CASSLDPGPLCF.

This clonotype was counted a few times. J is TRBJ2-5 and V is TRBV7-8; no firm D call. With 5 bases removed from V and 4 bases from J, the gap between germline ends came to 11 bases. Germline V gene sequence: CDR1 SGHVS, CDR2 FQNEAQ. This CDR3 contains 13 residues. The CDR3 spells CASSLPPPETQYF. CDR3 bases: TGTGCCAGCAGCCTCCCGCCTCCAGAGACCCAGTACTTC.

This clonotype was seen at least ten times. V is TRBV27 and J is TRBJ1-5; TRBD1 matches at 7 bases. CDR1 is MNHEY, CDR2 SMNVEV, per germline (reference sequence). The CDR3 extends over 18 amino acids. Germline trimming cut 3 bases from V and 0 bases from J; bases unmatched to any gene: 11. The CDR3 DNA is TGTGCCAGCAGTTTTCTCCCCCCCAGGGGGGCTAGCAATCAGCCCCAGCATTTT. Translating it yields CASSFLPPRGASNQPQHF.

This rearrangement joins TRBV6-6 to TRBJ1-1; perhaps TRBD1 as D (5 bases). Germline assignment: CDR1 MNHNY and CDR2 SVGAGI (reference sequence). The CDR3 is 14 residues long. Trimming stripped 5 bases from V and 6 bases from J, with 16 bases between. CDR3 region: CASSVTVRAAEAFF. In nucleotides, the CDR3 is TGTGCCAGCAGTGTGACAGTGAGAGCCGCTGAAGCTTTCTTT.

A few counts support this clonotype. This chain joins TRBV28 and TRBJ1-2; D perhaps matches TRBD1 (5 bases). The V gene lost 8 bases and the J gene lost 5 bases, with 9 bases spanning the gap. The length of the CDR3 is 11 residues. Germline values: CDR1 MDHEN, CDR2 SYDVKM. The CDR3 reads CASAGQYGYTF. The CDR3 DNA reads as TGTGCCAGCGCAGGGCAATATGGCTACACCTTC.

As concerns this clonotype: A much larger clone is a single base away; this may be a read error. V gene TRBV28 combines with J gene TRBJ1-5; D perhaps matches TRBD1 (6 bases). The CDR3 has 14 amino acids. The germline V gene has CDR1 MDHEN and CDR2 SYDVKM. For the CDR3, the DNA is TGTTCCAGCAGTCTACATCAGGGGAATCAGCCCCAGCATTTT. This translates into CSSSLHQGNQPQHF.

This clonotype was seen a few times. CDR3 nucleotide sequence: TGCAGTGCTAGGGCAGCCGAGCAGTACTTC. This encodes CSARAAEQYF. The chain is built from TRBV20-1 and TRBJ2-7; D unclear. In germline, CDR1 is DFQATT, CDR2 SNEGSKA (reference sequence). The CDR3 consists of 10 residues. V lost 3 bases to trimming and J lost 6 bases, with 6 bases between them.

CDR3 loop: CGGLSGGNTIYF. The CDR3 bases are TGCGGGGGCTTGTCAGGTGGAAACACCATATATTTT. The V gene is TRBV20-1, the J gene TRBJ1-3, with a possible D match to TRBD1 (6 bases). From germline, CDR1 is DFQATT and CDR2 SNEGSKA (reference sequence). This CDR3 has 12 residues.

There are a few counts of this clonotype. The chain uses TRBV5-1 and TRBJ2-5; 11 bases map to TRBD2. CDR3 length equals 16 residues. J was trimmed by 4 bases and V by 2 bases; bases with no gene match: 7. Germline values: CDR1 SGHRS, CDR2 YFSETQ. The CDR3 sequence: CASSFPLAGEGETQYF. The CDR3 DNA reads as TGCGCCAGCAGCTTTCCACTAGCGGGAGAGGGAGAGACCCAGTACTTC.

This clonotype was counted many times. V usage is TRBV27 and J usage is TRBJ2-1; the D gene is possibly TRBD1 (6 bases). Trimming took 4 bases from V and 4 from J, leaving 23 bases between them. The germline V gene has CDR1 MNHEY and CDR2 SMNVEV (reference sequence). The CDR3 covers 18 residues. The CDR3 sequence: CASSYRFTQGVGYNEQFF. Here the CDR3 DNA reads TGTGCCAGCAGTTATCGGTTCACACAGGGAGTGGGATACAATGAGCAGTTCTTC.

This chain links TRBV12-3 or TRBV12-4 with TRBJ1-3; tentatively, D is TRBD1 (5 bases). The CDR3 spans 14 residues. Deletions cut 7 bases from V and 3 bases from J, with 13 bases between. CDR3 region: CASNPGGIGNTIYF. The DNA for the CDR3 is TGTGCCAGCAACCCGGGGGGAATTGGAAACACCATATATTTT.

A few counts support this clonotype. The CDR3 DNA follows: TGTGCCAGCAAAGGGGGGGAAATTGGCTACGAGCAGTACTTC. Its protein is CASKGGEIGYEQYF. The chain links TRBV6-1 to TRBJ2-7; possibly TRBD2 for D (7 bases). Germline V gene data show CDR1 as MNHNS and CDR2 as SASEGT. The V end lost 7 bases, the J end lost 3 bases, and 16 bases lay between the germline ends. This CDR3 region has 14 residues.

This clonotype was counted between two and nine times. This sequence joins TRBV28 and TRBJ2-3, with D maybe TRBD2 (6 bases). Germline CDR1 is MDHEN and CDR2 is SYDVKM. The CDR3 is 15 amino acids. V dropped 4 bases and J dropped 2 bases, with 13 bases sitting between them. In DNA, the CDR3 is TGTGCCAGCAGTTCAAGCGGGCGCTTCACAGATACGCAGTATTTT. Amino acids: CASSSSGRFTDTQYF.

The rearrangement links TRBV7-8 to TRBJ1-6, with TRBD1 as a possible D gene (5 bases). Per germline, CDR1 SGHVS and CDR2 FQNEAQ. There are 15 residues in the CDR3. Trimming took off 8 bases at V and 6 bases at J, with 17 bases between the two ends. CDR3 DNA sequence: TGTGCCAGCCACAGGACGGCGACTATTAATTCACCCCTCCACTTT. Translated, it gives CASHRTATINSPLHF.

This chain joins TRBV7-2 and TRBJ1-4, with D perhaps TRBD1 (5 bases). The CDR3 length is 14 residues. Germline V gene sequence: CDR1 SGHTA, CDR2 FQGNSA. V dropped 0 bases and J dropped 12 bases, with 14 bases sitting between them. The CDR3 sequence is CASSLADSSQELFF. The CDR3 DNA sequence: TGTGCCAGCAGCTTAGCAGACAGCTCTCAGGAACTGTTTTTT.

This clonotype has ten or more counts. The genes are TRBV12-3 or TRBV12-4 and TRBJ1-2; D is unresolved. The CDR3 is 14 amino acids. V lost 5 bases and J 0 bases, leaving 10 bases between the germline ends. CDR3 in amino acids: CASSETGANYGYTF. DNA for the CDR3: TGTGCCAGCAGTGAGACGGGAGCTAACTATGGCTACACCTTC.

J is TRBJ2-2 and V is TRBV28; D might be TRBD1 (6 bases). CDR1 is MDHEN and CDR2 is SYDVKM in the germline V gene. The CDR3 runs 12 residues. Trimming cost V 10 bases and J 7 bases, with 13 bases left between them. Written as DNA, the CDR3 is TGTGCCACGGGAAGGGGGTACGGGGAGCTGTTTTTT. Residues: CATGRGYGELFF.

The CDR3 sequence: CASSKPPGGLDGYTF. As DNA, the CDR3 is TGTGCCAGCAGTAAACCACCGGGGGGGCTGGATGGCTACACCTTC. This rearrangement joins TRBV2 to TRBJ1-2; weak D call: TRBD1 (6 bases). Trimming pared 5 bases from V and 6 bases from J, leaving 19 bases between. Germline V CDR1 and CDR2: SNHLY, FYNNEI. The CDR3 is 15 amino acids. Complete variable domain (other parts from reference TRBV2 and TRBJ1-2): EPEVTQTPSHQVTQMGQEVILRCVPISNHLYFYWYRQILGQKVEFLVSFYNNEISEKSEIFDDQFSVERPDGSNFTLKIRSTKLEDSAMYFCASSKPPGGLDGYTFGSGTRLTVV.

This clonotype was counted at least ten times. The chain links TRBV7-8 to TRBJ2-5; 10 positions match TRBD2. The germline gives CDR1 SGHVS, CDR2 FQNEAQ. J was trimmed by 3 bases and V by 7 bases; bases with no gene match: 11. This CDR3 region has 16 residues. CDR3 residues: CASTRVGLAGEETQYF. CDR3 in DNA: TGTGCCAGCACAAGGGTGGGGCTAGCGGGGGAAGAGACCCAGTACTTC.

Concerning this clonotype itself: A clone one base away is much larger, so this may be a read error. The V call is TRBV7-8, the J call TRBJ2-3, with D perhaps matching TRBD1 (5 bases). Germline V lookup: CDR1 SGHVS, CDR2 FQNEAQ. The CDR3 extends over 17 amino acids. The CDR3, as DNA: TGTGCCAGCAGCTTGTGGGGCAGGACCCGTAGCACAGATACGCCGTATTTT. This encodes CASSLWGRTRSTDTPYF. Combining the CDR3 with reference TRBV7-8 and TRBJ2-3 gives the whole variable domain GAGVSQSPRYKVAKRGQDVALRCDPISGHVSLFWYQQALGQGPEFLTYFQNEAQLDKSGLPSDRFFAERPEGSVSTLKIQRTQQEDSAVYLCASSLWGRTRSTDTPYFGPGTRLTVL.

This chain connects TRBV7-6 to TRBJ1-5, with D maybe TRBD1 (5 bases). The length of the CDR3 is 14 residues. Trimming left V 5 bases short and J 5 bases short, with 13 bases between. Germline CDR1 and CDR2: SGHVS and FNYEAQ. The CDR3 coding sequence is TGTGCCAGCAGCCAAACGGGGGGAGATCAGCCCCAGCATTTT. Translation: CASSQTGGDQPQHF.

Note on this clonotype: A much larger clone differs from this one at a single base, so this may be a read error. The chain couples TRBV7-2 to TRBJ2-1; TRBD2 aligns across 10 bases. Germline V gives CDR1 SGHTA, CDR2 FQGNSA. The CDR3 runs to 15 residues. For the CDR3, the DNA is TGTGTCAGCAGCCGATCTAGCGGGAGACGAAATGAGCAGTTCTTC. Protein: CVSSRSSGRRNEQFF.

In this sample, this clonotype turned up a few times. This chain uses TRBV6-6 with TRBJ2-1, with 8 bases fitting TRBD1. The CDR3 runs to 18 residues. Looked up from germline, CDR1 is MNHNY and CDR2 is SVGAGI (reference sequence). Unmatched junction bases numbered 15, after V lost 4 bases and J lost 4 bases. CDR3 region: CASSFRDRPTPPYNEQFF. The CDR3 nucleotides read TGTGCCAGCAGTTTCCGGGACAGGCCTACCCCCCCTTACAATGAGCAGTTCTTC.

This chain links TRBV20-1 with TRBJ1-1; the D is unclear. The CDR3 contains 18 residues. CDR1 DFQATT and CDR2 SNEGSKA come from the germline V gene (reference sequence). V was pared by 0 bases and J by 0 bases, with 20 bases between. The CDR3 coding sequence is TGCAGTGCTAGAGACTTCCGGTGGTCCGGGAGGTTGAACACTGAAGCTTTCTTT. Translated: CSARDFRWSGRLNTEAFF.